A selection of T cell receptor beta chains follows, all from one sample in a study of blood T cell repertoires in COVID-19. Here immunoSEQ multiplex PCR was the method, and the copy in TCRdb shows in-frame clones only, minus some. Here the sample spans a few hundred thousand clones, about four fifths being singletons. Source material: peripheral blood. The source of these receptors is a woman aged 60-75 years with acute or convalescent COVID-19. Each CDR3 is given with its conserved first and last residue. The order of the fields is J gene, V gene, D gene, clone size, CDR3 length, CDR3 protein, CDR3 DNA. The D gene is left open where the match is weak. Part of the rows lack a size; the others show once, few, many or a class for expanded clones.

>TRBJ1-6|TRBV6-1|NA|few|13
CASSETGRSPLHF
TGTGCCAGCAGTGAAACAGGGCGGTCACCCCTCCACTTT
>TRBJ1-5|TRBV30|NA|NA|13
CAWSPGGPLAQHF
TGTGCCTGGAGTCCTGGCGGGCCTTTGGCCCAGCATTTT
>TRBJ2-7|TRBV27|TRBD1|NA|14
CASSYRQGTYEQYF
TGTGCCAGCAGTTATCGACAGGGGACGTACGAGCAGTACTTC
>TRBJ1-5|TRBV7-2|NA|NA|16
CASSLGGGSGSQPQHF
TGTGCCAGCAGCTTAGGGGGAGGCTCAGGAAGTCAGCCCCAGCATTTT
>TRBJ2-5|TRBV9|NA|NA|15
CASSVFPVDQETQYF
TGTGCCAGCAGCGTATTCCCAGTCGATCAAGAGACCCAGTACTTC
>TRBJ2-3|TRBV11-2|NA|once|14
CASSLGLASDTQYF
TGTGCCAGCAGCTTAGGGTTAGCGTCAGATACGCAGTATTTT
>TRBJ1-5|TRBV19|NA|NA|16
CASSPRGYGGNQPQHF
TGTGCCAGTAGCCCCAGGGGATACGGTGGCAATCAGCCCCAGCATTTT
>TRBJ1-1|TRBV7-3|NA|NA|12
CASSRPGEEAFF
TGTGCCAGCAGCAGGCCAGGGGAGGAAGCTTTCTTT
>TRBJ2-1|TRBV5-1|TRBD2|NA|17
CASSTGLAEPSYNEQFF
TGCGCCAGCAGCACCGGGCTAGCGGAGCCCTCCTACAATGAGCAGTTCTTC
>TRBJ2-1|TRBV28|NA|NA|13
CASSLYHNNEQFF
TGTGCCAGCAGTTTGTACCACAACAATGAGCAGTTCTTC
>TRBJ1-4|TRBV2|NA|NA|15
CASSPRLGAGEKLFF
TGTGCCAGCAGCCCGAGACTGGGGGCTGGGGAAAAACTGTTTTTT
>TRBJ1-1|TRBV18|NA|few|12
CASSPDKGEAFF
TGTGCCAGCTCACCGGACAAGGGTGAAGCTTTCTTT
>TRBJ1-2|TRBV29-1|NA|NA|13
CSARDNLGWGYTF
TGCAGCGCCCGGGACAATCTAGGGTGGGGCTACACCTTC
>TRBJ1-2|TRBV12-3/TRBV12-4|NA|NA|12
CASSSGWSGYTF
TGTGCCAGCAGTTCCGGGTGGTCTGGCTACACCTTC
>TRBJ2-5|TRBV5-1|TRBD1|once|16
CASSGGGQGPQETQYF
TGCGCCAGCAGCGGCGGGGGACAGGGGCCCCAAGAGACCCAGTACTTC
>TRBJ1-2|TRBV9|NA|once|13
CASSVEGVYGYTF
TGTGCCAGCAGCGTAGAAGGGGTCTATGGCTACACCTTC
>TRBJ2-7|TRBV18|TRBD1|NA|14
CASSTQDRAHEQYF
TGTGCCAGCTCAACACAGGACAGGGCCCACGAGCAGTACTTC
>TRBJ1-2|TRBV5-6|TRBD1|NA|16
CASSLVGAQGAQGYTF
TGTGCCAGCAGCTTGGTTGGGGCACAGGGGGCACAAGGCTACACCTTC
>TRBJ2-2|TRBV6-2/TRBV6-3|TRBD2|NA|16
CASSYSLGLETGELFF
TGTGCCAGCAGTTACTCGTTAGGACTAGAGACCGGGGAGCTGTTTTTT
>TRBJ2-7|TRBV2|NA|NA|12
CASSVTGYEQYF
TGTGCCAGCAGTGTCACAGGCTACGAGCAGTACTTC
>TRBJ1-2|TRBV15|TRBD1|NA|12
CATSRTGLGYTF
TGTGCCACCAGCAGGACAGGGTTAGGCTACACCTTC
>TRBJ1-1|TRBV5-6|TRBD1|NA|16
CASSLGGTGPGGEAFF
TGTGCCAGCAGCTTGGGGGGGACAGGGCCCGGTGGTGAAGCTTTCTTT
>TRBJ2-1|TRBV5-4|NA|NA|15
CASSLGGPAYNEQFF
TGTGCCAGCAGCTTGGGCGGGCCCGCCTACAATGAGCAGTTCTTC
>TRBJ2-3|TRBV30|TRBD1|few|14
CAWSGTGVTDTQYF
TGTGCCTGGAGCGGGACAGGGGTCACAGATACGCAGTATTTT
>TRBJ2-3|TRBV7-3|TRBD1|NA|14
CASSLGTETDTQYF
TGTGCCAGCAGCTTAGGGACAGAAACAGATACGCAGTATTTT
>TRBJ2-5|TRBV4-1|TRBD1|NA|16
CASSPFDRAGQETQYF
TGCGCCAGCAGCCCTTTCGACAGGGCGGGCCAAGAGACCCAGTACTTC
>TRBJ1-1|TRBV28|NA|NA|15
CASIMNGQPRTEAFF
TGTGCCAGCATAATGAATGGACAGCCGCGCACTGAAGCTTTCTTT
>TRBJ2-2|TRBV18|NA|NA|14
CASSLNQGTGELFF
TGTGCCAGCTCTCTCAATCAGGGCACCGGGGAGCTGTTTTTT
>TRBJ1-2|TRBV18|TRBD1|NA|14
CASSPGQGAIGYTF
TGTGCCAGCTCACCTGGCCAGGGGGCGATTGGCTACACCTTC
>TRBJ2-5|TRBV5-1|TRBD2|NA|15
CASSSSGTSQETQYF
TGCGCCAGCAGCTCCTCCGGGACTAGCCAAGAGACCCAGTACTTC
>TRBJ2-5|TRBV7-2|TRBD2|NA|15
CASSLGWSGGETQYF
TGTGCCAGCAGCTTAGGTTGGTCGGGGGGAGAGACCCAGTACTTC
>TRBJ2-7|TRBV11-2|TRBD1|NA|14
CASSLADRAYEQYF
TGTGCCAGCAGCTTAGCTGACAGGGCCTACGAGCAGTACTTC
>TRBJ2-2|TRBV28|NA|NA|13
CASSSVNTGELFF
TGTGCCAGCAGTTCAGTGAACACCGGGGAGCTGTTTTTT
>TRBJ1-2|TRBV6-5|TRBD1|few|14
CASSYSGTGGGYTF
TGTGCCAGCAGTTACTCGGGGACAGGGGGGGGCTACACCTTC
>TRBJ2-7|TRBV27|NA|NA|14
CASRHLGDAYEQYF
TGTGCCAGCAGGCACCTCGGAGACGCCTACGAGCAGTACTTC
>TRBJ2-3|TRBV4-2|TRBD2|NA|14
CASMWSGATDTQYF
TGTGCCAGCATGTGGAGCGGGGCCACAGATACGCAGTATTTT
>TRBJ2-2|TRBV6-1|NA|once|18
CASSERTPRQGETGELFF
TGTGCCAGCAGTGAACGGACCCCGAGGCAGGGTGAGACCGGGGAGCTGTTTTTT
>TRBJ1-2|TRBV7-8|NA|NA|17
CASSSALNRVRNYGYTF
TGTGCCAGCAGCTCGGCCCTAAACCGGGTTAGAAACTATGGCTACACCTTC
>TRBJ2-1|TRBV5-5|NA|NA|17
CASSLGVLGVSYNEQFF
TGTGCCAGCAGCTTGGGCGTTCTAGGGGTCTCCTACAATGAGCAGTTCTTC
>TRBJ2-3|TRBV20-1|NA|NA|11
CSAQLTDTQYF
TGCAGTGCCCAGTTAACAGATACGCAGTATTTT
>TRBJ1-4|TRBV7-9|NA|once|14
CASSSDTFNEKLFF
TGTGCCAGCAGTTCGGACACGTTTAATGAAAAACTGTTTTTT
>TRBJ1-1|TRBV2|TRBD1|NA|14
CASTDRGLKGGAFF
TGTGCCAGCACAGACAGGGGCCTAAAGGGGGGAGCTTTCTTT
>TRBJ1-4|TRBV27|NA|NA|14
CASSLSPGQEKLFF
TGTGCCAGCAGTTTATCGCCCGGACAGGAAAAACTGTTTTTT